A single sample is the source of the 22 T cell receptor beta chains below, sequenced in a study of T cell responses to AZD1222 COVID-19 vaccine. Repertoires were generated with immunoSEQ multiplex PCR, while TCRdb's copy carries only in-frame clones and drops some. The table lists 150,000 to 200,000 clones, about nine tenths of them singletons. This sample comprised peripheral blood, obtained on day 0 of AZD1222 vaccination. All receptors come from an adult in good health.

The chain couples TRBV12-3 or TRBV12-4 to TRBJ1-2; no firm D call. Trimming cost V 5 bases and J 6 bases, with 13 bases left between them. The CDR3 spans 13 residues. CDR3 sequence (DNA): TGTGCCAGCAGTGCCCCGGGGTCGGATGGCTACACCTTC. Its protein product is CASSAPGSDGYTF.

This clone is a singleton in its sample. In the same sample, other DNA sequences code for this CDR3. V is TRBV19 and J is TRBJ1-1; D might be TRBD1 (5 bases). Trimming took off 0 bases at V and 3 bases at J, with 5 bases between the two ends. This CDR3 is 13 amino acids long. Germline V CDR1 and CDR2: LNHDA, SQIVND (reference sequence). The CDR3 sequence: CASSIDRDTEAFF. DNA for the CDR3: TGTGCCAGTAGTATAGACAGGGACACTGAAGCTTTCTTT.

This chain uses TRBV24-1 with TRBJ2-3; 8 positions agree with TRBD2. This CDR3 comprises 15 residues. The germline gives CDR1 KGHDR, CDR2 SFDVKD. The J segment lost 3 bases and the V segment lost 1 base, leaving 2 bases of the junction unmatched. The CDR3 DNA sequence: TGTGCCACCAGTGATTTAGCGGGAGATACAGATACGCAGTATTTT. It encodes CATSDLAGDTDTQYF.

The chain is built from TRBV11-1 and TRBJ2-2; tentatively, D is TRBD2 (5 bases). There are 14 residues in the CDR3. Trimming removed 2 bases at V and 6 bases at J, with 10 bases between. Germline CDR1 SGHAT, CDR2 FQDESV (reference sequence). The CDR3 here is CASSLSFGAGELFF. CDR3 DNA sequence: TGTGCCAGCAGCTTATCATTCGGGGCCGGGGAGCTGTTTTTT.

This clone was found once. The gene calls are TRBV7-3 and TRBJ2-5; tentative D call: TRBD1 (6 bases). This CDR3 is 13 amino acids long. The germline V gene has CDR1 SGHTA and CDR2 FQGTGA. Trimming took 4 bases from V and 2 from J, leaving 8 bases between them. CDR3 sequence reads: CASSSQGQETQYF. The CDR3 DNA follows: TGTGCCAGCAGCTCCCAGGGGCAAGAGACCCAGTACTTC.

This chain uses TRBV18 with TRBJ2-3; D is uncertain. Germline V gives CDR1 KGHSH, CDR2 LQKENI. The V end was cut by 0 bases, the J end by 1 base, with 11 bases between. CDR3 size: 16 residues. CDR3 sequence reads: CASSPPRREGTDTQYF. CDR3 DNA: TGTGCCAGCTCACCACCGAGGAGAGAGGGCACAGATACGCAGTATTTT.

This clone was observed once. The gene calls are TRBV20-1 and TRBJ2-7; D call uncertain. The CDR3 covers 11 residues. V gave up 1 base and J gave up 6 bases, with 7 bases separating them. The germline V gene has CDR1 DFQATT and CDR2 SNEGSKA (reference sequence). CDR3 amino acids: CSARGGREQYF. The CDR3 region has the DNA TGCAGTGCTAGAGGCGGCCGCGAGCAGTACTTC.

V gene TRBV5-1 combines with J gene TRBJ2-3; 10 bases are shared with TRBD2. This CDR3 spans 15 amino acids. The J segment lost 5 bases and the V segment lost 0 bases, leaving 3 bases of the junction unmatched. Per the germline V gene, CDR1 is SGHRS and CDR2 is YFSETQ. The CDR3 loop is CASSLGTSGGDTQYF. The CDR3, as DNA: TGCGCCAGCAGCTTGGGGACTAGCGGCGGAGATACGCAGTATTTT.

For the CDR3, the DNA is TGTGCCAGCAGCGCCCGACTAGCGGGGGGCCCAGATACGCAGTATTTT. This translates into CASSARLAGGPDTQYF. The chain uses TRBV5-4 and TRBJ2-3, with TRBD2 matching 13 bases. The CDR3 is made up of 16 amino acids. The V gene's germline CDR1 is SGHNT and CDR2 YYREEE (reference sequence). V shed 4 bases, J shed 4 bases, and the junction held 6 bases outside the gene matches.

The CDR3, as DNA: TGTGCCAGCAGCTTCGGCCGTTCTGGCAATCAGCCCCAGCATTTT. Residues: CASSFGRSGNQPQHF. The V gene is TRBV5-5, the J gene TRBJ1-5; D uncertain. The CDR3 spans 15 residues. Trimming cost V 2 bases and J 2 bases, with 11 bases left between them. The germline V gene encodes CDR1 SGHKS and CDR2 YYEKEE (reference sequence).

The count of this clone is one. This rearrangement joins TRBV30 to TRBJ2-1; possibly TRBD1 for D (5 bases). CDR3 size: 14 residues. Germline CDR1 GTSNPN, CDR2 SVGIG (reference sequence). The V end lost 2 bases, the J end lost 3 bases, and 11 bases lay between the germline ends. CDR3 loop: CAWSRRGLYNEQFF. CDR3 coding DNA: TGTGCCTGGAGTCGAAGGGGCCTCTACAATGAGCAGTTCTTC. Using reference TRBV30 and TRBJ2-1 for the parts outside the CDR3, the full variable domain is SQTIHQWPATLVQPVGSPLSLECTVEGTSNPNLYWYRQAAGRGLQLLFYSVGIGQISSEVPQNLSASRPQDRQFILSSKKLLLSDSGFYLCAWSRRGLYNEQFFGPGTRLTVL.

The chain joins TRBV9 to TRBJ2-5; D possibly corresponds to TRBD2 (6 bases). The CDR3 is made up of 13 amino acids. Germline CDR1 SGDLS, CDR2 YYNGEE. With 3 bases removed from V and 4 bases from J, the gap between germline ends came to 10 bases. CDR3 sequence: CASSGSSGETQYF. The CDR3 DNA is TGTGCCAGCAGCGGGAGTAGCGGAGAGACCCAGTACTTC.

V is TRBV19 and J is TRBJ1-5, with 7 positions matching TRBD1. V dropped 3 bases and J dropped 4; count of bases not matched to a gene: 3. Per germline, CDR1 LNHDA and CDR2 SQIVND (reference sequence). CDR3 size: 14 residues. The CDR3: CASSIGTANQPQHF. The DNA of the CDR3 is TGTGCCAGTAGTATTGGGACAGCGAATCAGCCCCAGCATTTT.

The V and J genes are TRBV7-9 and TRBJ1-2; 7 positions agree with TRBD1. CDR1 is SEHNR, CDR2 FQNEAQ, per germline (reference sequence). The CDR3 is made up of 13 amino acids. J gave up 3 bases and V 5 bases, and 3 bases lay outside the gene matches. The CDR3 here is CASSQGGDYGYTF. CDR3 nucleotide sequence: TGTGCCAGCAGCCAGGGGGGTGACTATGGCTACACCTTC. Looking up the rest from reference TRBV7-9 and TRBJ1-2 gives the full variable domain: DTGVSQNPRHKITKRGQNVTFRCDPISEHNRLYWYRQTLGQGPEFLTYFQNEAQLEKSRLLSDRFSAERPKGSFSTLEIQRTEQGDSAMYLCASSQGGDYGYTFGSGTRLTVV.

This rearrangement joins TRBV7-9 to TRBJ2-5; 9 bases map to TRBD2. With 5 bases clipped from V and 5 bases from J, the junction kept 12 bases outside the gene matches. Per the germline V gene, CDR1 is SEHNR and CDR2 is FQNEAQ (reference sequence). The CDR3 covers 16 residues. This CDR3 is CASSRSWRGGEETQYF. The DNA for the CDR3 is TGTGCCAGCAGCCGTTCTTGGCGGGGGGGCGAGGAGACCCAGTACTTC.

CDR3: CASRTLLGGYGYTF. CDR3 DNA sequence: TGTGCCAGTAGAACCCTGCTGGGGGGCTATGGCTACACCTTC. The chain employs TRBV19 and TRBJ1-2; D might be TRBD1 (5 bases). Deletions cut 6 bases from V and 4 bases from J, with 15 bases between. Germline V gene data show CDR1 as LNHDA and CDR2 as SQIVND (reference sequence). The CDR3 runs 14 residues. Complete variable domain (other parts from reference TRBV19 and TRBJ1-2): DGGITQSPKYLFRKEGQNVTLSCEQNLNHDAMYWYRQDPGQGLRLIYYSQIVNDFQKGDIAEGYSVSREKKESFPLTVTSAQKNPTAFYLCASRTLLGGYGYTFGSGTRLTVV.

The chain uses TRBV9 and TRBJ2-3; TRBD2 aligns across 9 bases. Germline V gene lookup returns CDR1 SGDLS and CDR2 YYNGEE. The CDR3 has 17 residues. V was clipped by 0 bases and J by 1 base; unmatched bases: 6. The DNA of the CDR3 is TGTGCCAGCAGCGTAGGCCGGGTAGCGGGGGGCACAGATACGCAGTATTTT. It encodes CASSVGRVAGGTDTQYF.

The chain links TRBV2 to TRBJ1-6; 7 bases line up with TRBD1. Per the germline V gene, CDR1 is SNHLY and CDR2 is FYNNEI. J gave up 7 bases and V 8 bases, and 5 bases lay outside the gene matches. This CDR3 is 13 amino acids long. The CDR3 sequence: CASVTGVNSPLHF. CDR3 bases: TGTGCCAGCGTAACAGGGGTCAATTCACCCCTCCACTTT.

The chain couples TRBV9 to TRBJ2-6; D is perhaps TRBD1 (6 bases). V gave up 4 bases and J gave up 0 bases, with 23 bases separating them. The length of the CDR3 is 20 residues. From germline, CDR1 is SGDLS and CDR2 YYNGEE. Here the CDR3 DNA reads TGTGCCAGCAGCTTAACAGGGTGGTGGGGACACTTCTCTGGGGCCAACGTCCTGACTTTC. It yields the protein CASSLTGWWGHFSGANVLTF.

The J gene is TRBJ2-3, the V gene TRBV9; 10 positions agree with TRBD2. CDR1 and CDR2 from the germline V gene are SGDLS and YYNGEE. This CDR3 region has 12 residues. V was clipped by 5 bases and J by 14 bases; unmatched bases: 8. CDR3 bases: TGTGCCAGCAGTGACTCTGGGACTAGCGTGTATTTT. Translating it yields CASSDSGTSVYF.

The chain links TRBV7-9 to TRBJ1-2; D might be TRBD1 (5 bases). Germline-derived CDR1 and CDR2 are SEHNR and FQNEAQ (reference sequence). The V end was cut by 4 bases, the J end by 5 bases, with 14 bases between. The CDR3 is 14 residues long. CDR3 sequence reads: CASSSEAGGYGYTF. DNA for the CDR3: TGTGCCAGCAGCTCCGAGGCGGGGGGTTATGGCTACACCTTC. The full variable domain, rest sourced from reference TRBV7-9 and TRBJ1-2, is DTGVSQNPRHKITKRGQNVTFRCDPISEHNRLYWYRQTLGQGPEFLTYFQNEAQLEKSRLLSDRFSAERPKGSFSTLEIQRTEQGDSAMYLCASSSEAGGYGYTFGSGTRLTVV.

This clone was detected only once. The V and J genes are TRBV5-1 and TRBJ2-7; no reliable D call. Per germline, CDR1 SGHRS and CDR2 YFSETQ. This CDR3 region has 13 residues. Trimming removed 1 base at V and 0 bases at J, with 5 bases between. The CDR3 here is CASSLRSSYEQYF. CDR3 DNA: TGCGCCAGCAGCTTGAGAAGCTCCTACGAGCAGTACTTC.